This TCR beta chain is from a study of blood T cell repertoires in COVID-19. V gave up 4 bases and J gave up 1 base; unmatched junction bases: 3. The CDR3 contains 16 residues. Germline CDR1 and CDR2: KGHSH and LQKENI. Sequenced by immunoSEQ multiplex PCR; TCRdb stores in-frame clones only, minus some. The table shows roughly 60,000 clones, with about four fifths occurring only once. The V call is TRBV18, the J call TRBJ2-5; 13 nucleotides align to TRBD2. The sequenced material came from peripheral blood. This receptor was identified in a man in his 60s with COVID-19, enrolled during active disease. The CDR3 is CASSLRLAGGQETQYF. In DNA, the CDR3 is TGTGCCAGCTCACTCCGACTAGCGGGGGGCCAAGAGACCCAGTACTTC.